The TCR beta chain described here comes from a study of monozygotic twins with inflammatory bowel disease. Overall study findings and caveats: Especially with disease activity, IBD patients shared fewer clonotypes with others than healthy twins did.

As concerns this clonotype: No antigen is known for it.

This CDR3 region has 14 residues. Germline V gene sequence: CDR1 DFQATT, CDR2 SNEGSKA (reference sequence). Researchers used approximately 3,800 ng of total RNA for each TCR library. For each CDR3 protein, TCRdb gives one entry from its re-call of the 5' RACE reads, without DNA. This sample carries about 150,000 distinct CDR3 sequences, with over 1% going to the ten biggest clones. Blood (approximately 2.5 ml) was collected from every donor individually. Isolation of total RNA was performed on whole blood, with no prior T cell sorting. Sequences were obtained from blood. The V gene is TRBV20-1, the J gene TRBJ1-6. This receptor was taken from a human donor with ulcerative colitis or Crohn's disease, or a healthy co-twin of an affected twin (not recorded which). The CDR3 is CSARDGYVHSPLHF.